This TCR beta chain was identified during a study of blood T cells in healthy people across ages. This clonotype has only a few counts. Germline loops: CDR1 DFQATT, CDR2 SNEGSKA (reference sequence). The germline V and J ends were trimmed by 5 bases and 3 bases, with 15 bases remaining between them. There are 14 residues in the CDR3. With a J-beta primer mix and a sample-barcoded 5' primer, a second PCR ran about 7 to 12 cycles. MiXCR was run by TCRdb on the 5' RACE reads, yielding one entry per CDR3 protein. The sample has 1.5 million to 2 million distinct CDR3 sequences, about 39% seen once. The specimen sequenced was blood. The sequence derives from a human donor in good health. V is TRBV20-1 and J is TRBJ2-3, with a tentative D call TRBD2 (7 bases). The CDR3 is CSAQEGGPTDTQYF. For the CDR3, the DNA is TGCAGTGCTCAAGAGGGGGGGCCGACAGATACGCAGTATTTT.